A selection of T cell receptor beta chains follows, all from one sample in a study of T cells in Graves' hyperthyroidism and ophthalmopathy. A single record per CDR3 protein comes from TCRdb applying MiXCR to the multiplex PCR reads. The sample lists over 350,000 distinct CDR3 sequences, less than 20% occurring once. Sequenced sample: blood. The receptors here all came from a man aged 18 to 35 with Graves' ophthalmopathy. Both conserved end residues are part of each CDR3. D genes are given only for firm matches. A row's size may be missing; if present it is once, few, many or a size class.

j_call,v_call,d_call,cdr3_length,clone_size,cdr3_nt,cdr3_aa
TRBJ1-1,TRBV19,-,14,-,TGTGCCAGTAGTATCAGACCGATGAACACTGAAGCTTTCTTT,CASSIRPMNTEAFF
TRBJ2-7,TRBV7-2,-,15,-,TGTGCCAGCAGCGTAGGTCTGGGGCAAACCTACGAGCAGTACTTC,CASSVGLGQTYEQYF
TRBJ1-1,TRBV7-3,-,15,few,TGTGCCAGCAGCTCACAGGTAGGAGGAAGCACTGAAGCTTTCTTT,CASSSQVGGSTEAFF
TRBJ2-5,TRBV11-2,-,14,-,TGTGCCAGCAGCTTAGAATCAGGGCAAGAGACCCAGTACTTC,CASSLESGQETQYF
TRBJ1-6,TRBV20-1,TRBD1,14,-,TGCAGTGCTACCCGACAGGGGAAGGACTCACCCCTCCACTTT,CSATRQGKDSPLHF
TRBJ2-7,TRBV20-1,-,11,-,TGCAGTGCTAGGTGGGAATACGAGCAGTACTTC,CSARWEYEQYF
TRBJ2-3,TRBV5-1,-,15,many,TGCGCCAGCAGCTTGAAGGATCCATCGCTTCATACGCAGTATTTT,CASSLKDPSLHTQYF
TRBJ1-4,TRBV3-1,-,15,few,TGTGCCAGCAGACTTTCGACAGGTGGAAGGGAAAAACTGTTTTTT,CASRLSTGGREKLFF
TRBJ1-4,TRBV20-1,TRBD1,14,-,TGCAGTGCTAGAACGACAGGGGCTAGGGAAAAACTGTTTTTT,CSARTTGAREKLFF
TRBJ1-3,TRBV4-3,-,16,-,TGCGCCAGCAGCCAAGGGGTGGGGAACTCTGGAACCACCATATATTTT,CASSQGVGNSGTTIYF
TRBJ1-2,TRBV29-1,-,11,-,TGCAGCGTTGAGGAAATGGAGGGCTACACCTTC,CSVEEMEGYTF
TRBJ2-7,TRBV6-1,-,14,few,TGTGCCAGCAGTCCTCGGAGGATTTCCTACGAGCAGTACTTC,CASSPRRISYEQYF
TRBJ1-4,TRBV5-1,-,12,-,TGCGCCAGCTCGGACGGGAATGAAAAACTGTTTTTT,CASSDGNEKLFF
TRBJ2-7,TRBV28,TRBD2,15,-,TGTGCCAGCAGTTTACCTAGCGGGGCCCCATACGAGCAGTACTTC,CASSLPSGAPYEQYF
TRBJ1-1,TRBV5-1,-,15,many,TGCGCCAGCAGCTTGTATGGGGGAGAAGGGACTGAAGCTTTCTTT,CASSLYGGEGTEAFF
TRBJ2-3,TRBV11-2,-,16,many,TGTGCCAGCAGCTTAGGACTTGCTGATAGCACAGATACGCAGTATTTT,CASSLGLADSTDTQYF
TRBJ1-2,TRBV19,-,14,-,TGTGCCAGTAGTATAGCCGTGGTTGGCTATGGCTACACCTTC,CASSIAVVGYGYTF
TRBJ2-3,TRBV12-3/TRBV12-4,TRBD1,15,many,TGTGCCAGCAGTATCCCGGGACAGGGGGTAGATACGCAGTATTTT,CASSIPGQGVDTQYF
TRBJ1-3,TRBV7-9,-,12,-,TGTGCCAGCACCGACCGGGAGCACACCATATATTTT,CASTDREHTIYF
TRBJ2-7,TRBV10-2,-,14,-,TGCGCCAGCAGTATTACCGGGGGGCAATACGAGCAGTACTTC,CASSITGGQYEQYF
TRBJ1-2,TRBV27,-,13,many,TGTGCCAGCAGTGGGACTCTGAACTATGGCTACACCTTC,CASSGTLNYGYTF
TRBJ2-4,TRBV20-1,-,14,-,TGCAGTGCTGGCCCCCTACAAGAAGGACACATTCAGTACTTC,CSAGPLQEGHIQYF
TRBJ1-1,TRBV24-1,-,13,many,TGTGCCACCAGTGGAGGGAACACGGCTGAAGCTTTCTTT,CATSGGNTAEAFF
TRBJ1-2,TRBV6-1,-,14,-,TGTGCCAGCAGACCCCGTGTAGGAGCTTATGGCTACACCTTC,CASRPRVGAYGYTF
TRBJ2-2,TRBV12-3/TRBV12-4,-,15,few,TGTGCCAGCACCCAGGGCCGGGGGTTCACCGGGGAGCTGTTTTTT,CASTQGRGFTGELFF
TRBJ1-1,TRBV18,-,14,few,TGTGCCAGCTCACCCCTTGGGGGAGAGGGGAAAGCTTTCTTT,CASSPLGGEGKAFF